This TCR beta chain emerged from a study of blood T cell repertoires in COVID-19. In the study overall: COVID-19 samples collected from the United States, Italy and Spain covered acute and convalescent phases. T cells, B-cell-depleted T cells, or PBMCs supplied cDNA or gDNA.

Study processing details: Amplified reference gene primers provided the basis for estimating nucleated cell counts. Using immunoSEQ multiplex PCR, the repertoire was profiled, and TCRdb retains in-frame clones only, with some absent. That table gives V, J and clone size, and the DNA gave D and trimming. Among 64,000 or so clones listed, 65% to 90% were seen once. What was sequenced was peripheral blood. This TCR derives from a man aged 40-55 years with acute or convalescent COVID-19.

CDR3 nucleotides: TGTGCCAGCAGCCCAAGGACGGGACTGGAGACCCAGTACTTC. This sequence encodes CASSPRTGLETQYF. The chain recombines TRBV11-3 with TRBJ2-5; a possible D gene is TRBD2 (6 bases). Germline CDR1 is SGHNT and CDR2 is YENEEA. Between the trimmed V and J ends, which lost 5 bases and 5 bases, there was a span of 15 bases. This CDR3 is 14 amino acids long. Together with reference TRBV11-3 and TRBJ2-5, the CDR3 gives the full variable domain: EAGVVQSPRYKIIEKKQPVAFWCNPISGHNTLYWYLQNLGQGPELLIRYENEEAVDDSQLPKDRFSAERLKGVDSTLKIQPAELGDSAVYLCASSPRTGLETQYFGPGTRLLVL.